This passage covers 19 T cell receptor beta chains from one sample sequenced in a study of blood T cell repertoires in COVID-19. Clones were sequenced by immunoSEQ multiplex PCR, and TCRdb holds only the in-frame ones, with some missing. There are roughly 200,000 clones in the sample; 83% occur only once, and roughly 1.3% lies in the top ten. Input material: peripheral blood. The receptor set was obtained from a woman in her twenties or thirties with COVID-19, enrolled during active disease.

This clone came up once. Other DNA sequences of this sample code for an identical CDR3. V gene TRBV7-2 combines with J gene TRBJ2-5; no definite D call. Germline assignment: CDR1 SGHTA and CDR2 FQGNSA. The CDR3 covers 13 residues. V lost 1 base, J lost 4 bases, and 7 bases lay in between. The DNA for the CDR3 is TGTGCCAGCAGCTTAGTTAGTAGAGAGACCCAGTACTTC. It encodes CASSLVSRETQYF.

The J gene is TRBJ1-6, the V gene TRBV27; maybe TRBD1 (6 bases). The germline V and J ends were trimmed by 5 bases and 5 bases, with 16 bases remaining between them. CDR3 length: 16 residues. Germline V gene sequence: CDR1 MNHEY, CDR2 SMNVEV (reference sequence). CDR3 DNA sequence: TGTGCCAGCAGTCCCGGGGGGGGCCCACATAATTCACCCCTCCACTTT. Translation gives CASSPGGGPHNSPLHF.

The V and J genes are TRBV19 and TRBJ2-5, with 8 positions matching TRBD2. J lost 1 base, V lost 6 bases, and 4 bases had no gene match. The CDR3 has 14 amino acids. From germline, CDR1 is LNHDA and CDR2 SQIVND (reference sequence). The CDR3 coding sequence is TGTGCCAGTAGACCACGGGAGGGCCAAGAGACCCAGTACTTC. Amino acids: CASRPREGQETQYF.

The chain is built from TRBV2 and TRBJ1-1; a possible D gene is TRBD1 (6 bases). The CDR3 contains 14 residues. Trimming took off 6 bases at V and 2 bases at J, with 13 bases between the two ends. Germline values: CDR1 SNHLY, CDR2 FYNNEI. The CDR3 is CASRGAYSNTEAFF. In DNA, the CDR3 is TGTGCCAGCAGGGGGGCTTATTCAAACACTGAAGCTTTCTTT. Filled out from reference TRBV2 and TRBJ1-1, the complete variable domain reads EPEVTQTPSHQVTQMGQEVILRCVPISNHLYFYWYRQILGQKVEFLVSFYNNEISEKSEIFDDQFSVERPDGSNFTLKIRSTKLEDSAMYFCASRGAYSNTEAFFGQGTRLTVV.

This chain connects TRBV7-9 to TRBJ2-7; unclear D gene. Germline CDR1 is SEHNR and CDR2 is FQNEAQ (reference sequence). The ends were cut back, 1 base at V and 3 bases at J, with 4 bases in the middle. This CDR3 contains 12 residues. DNA of the CDR3: TGTGCCAGCAGCTTAGAGCACTACGAGCAGTACTTC. Translating it yields CASSLEHYEQYF.

This chain connects TRBV11-1 to TRBJ2-4; TRBD1 matches 9 bases. Trimming at V came to 5 bases and at J to 2 bases, leaving 7 bases not matched to a gene. From germline, CDR1 is SGHAT and CDR2 FQDESV (reference sequence). The CDR3 has 16 residues. CDR3 bases: TGTGCCAGCAGCCACGGGACAGGGATTTCCAAAAACATTCAGTACTTC. This sequence encodes CASSHGTGISKNIQYF.

The DNA of the CDR3 is TGCAGTGCTAGCAGAGGAGATACGCAGTATTTT. This sequence encodes CSASRGDTQYF. This chain connects TRBV20-1 to TRBJ2-3; D unresolved. The V and J ends lost 3 bases and 5 bases respectively, with 6 bases between them. CDR1 and CDR2 from the germline V gene are DFQATT and SNEGSKA (reference sequence). This CDR3 region has 11 residues.

The chain employs TRBV5-1 and TRBJ2-5; 8 bases align to TRBD2. The CDR3 is 14 amino acids. V was pared by 4 bases and J by 5 bases, with 7 bases of the junction left unmatched. Germline lookup yields CDR1 SGHRS and CDR2 YFSETQ. The CDR3 DNA reads TGCGCCAGCAGCAGAGGACTAGCAGGCGAGACCCAGTACTTC. It specifies CASSRGLAGETQYF.

This rearrangement joins TRBV4-1 to TRBJ2-1, with 7 bases matching TRBD1. There are 15 residues in the CDR3. The germline CDR1 and CDR2 sequences are MGHRA and YSYEKL. J was trimmed by 2 bases and V by 6 bases; bases with no gene match: 7. The CDR3 nucleotides are TGCGCCAGCAGAACGAGACAGGGAACCTACAATGAGCAGTTCTTC. Translating gives CASRTRQGTYNEQFF.

With respect to this clone: Other nucleotide sequences in the sample specify the same CDR3. This chain joins TRBV11-2 and TRBJ2-5, with TRBD2 identical over 11 bases. J was trimmed by 2 bases and V by 1 base; bases with no gene match: 3. Germline loops: CDR1 SGHAT, CDR2 FQNNGV. This CDR3 is built from 16 residues. The CDR3: CASSLGASGGQETQYF. For the CDR3, the DNA is TGTGCCAGCAGCTTAGGGGCTAGCGGGGGGCAAGAGACCCAGTACTTC.

J is TRBJ1-2 and V is TRBV7-9; 9 positions agree with TRBD1. This CDR3 is built from 16 residues. V lost 5 bases, J lost 5 bases, and 12 bases stayed unmatched. Germline V gene sequence: CDR1 SEHNR, CDR2 FQNEAQ (reference sequence). This CDR3 is CASSDRTGDILYGYTF. The CDR3 DNA follows: TGTGCCAGCAGCGACCGGACAGGGGATATACTTTATGGCTACACCTTC.

The V gene is TRBV5-1, the J gene TRBJ1-1; 7 nucleotides match TRBD1. V lost 4 bases and J lost 10; bases outside the gene matches: 16. The germline V gene encodes CDR1 SGHRS and CDR2 YFSETQ. This CDR3 is built from 15 residues. CDR3 bases: TGCGCCAGCAGCCCAAACCGACAGGGTTTAGGAGGAGCTTTCTTT. Protein: CASSPNRQGLGGAFF.

The chain employs TRBV11-2 and TRBJ2-4; 8 bases line up with TRBD1. This CDR3 has 16 residues. Per the germline V gene, CDR1 is SGHAT and CDR2 is FQNNGV. The V gene end was trimmed by 5 bases and the J gene end by 1 base; junction bases not matched to a gene: 7. The DNA of the CDR3 is TGTGCCAGCAGCCTCAACAGGGGGGCGGCCAAAAACATTCAGTACTTC. As protein: CASSLNRGAAKNIQYF.

The CDR3 bases are TGTGCCAGCAGTCCCCGGGTCCTTTGGGAGACCCAGTACTTC. Protein: CASSPRVLWETQYF. The rearrangement joins TRBV6-2 or TRBV6-3 to TRBJ2-5, with D uncertain. Germline assignment: CDR1 MNHEY and CDR2 SVGEGT. The CDR3 length is 14 residues. The V end was cut by 5 bases, the J end by 5 bases, with 15 bases between.

The genes are TRBV7-2 and TRBJ2-5; the D is unclear. The V end lost 4 bases, the J end lost 2 bases, and 2 bases lay between the germline ends. Looked up from germline, CDR1 is SGHTA and CDR2 is FQGNSA. There are 11 residues in the CDR3. The DNA for the CDR3 is TGTGCCAGCAGCTCTCAAGAGACCCAGTACTTC. Encoded protein: CASSSQETQYF.

The chain employs TRBV10-2 and TRBJ2-7, with D possibly being TRBD1 (6 bases). The CDR3 has 12 amino acids. Per the germline V gene, CDR1 is WSHSY and CDR2 is SAAADI. V was shortened by 8 bases and J by 1 base, with 9 bases between the two germline ends. In nucleotides, the CDR3 is TGCGCCAGCCATACAGGGTCCTACGAGCAGTACTTC. This codes for CASHTGSYEQYF.

The V call is TRBV20-1, the J call TRBJ2-1, with 8 bases matching TRBD2. V lost 3 bases to trimming and J lost 8 bases; unmatched junction nucleotides: 12. Germline V gene sequence: CDR1 DFQATT, CDR2 SNEGSKA (reference sequence). The CDR3 is 15 residues long. The CDR3 nucleotides are TGCAGTGCTAGTGGATTGAGCGGGAGCGTAGATGAGCAGTTCTTC. The encoded protein is CSASGLSGSVDEQFF.

This chain links TRBV19 with TRBJ2-3, with 12 bases fitting TRBD2. CDR3 length equals 15 residues. The V and J ends lost 4 bases and 2 bases, in that order; junction bases with no gene match: 1. Per the germline V gene, CDR1 is LNHDA and CDR2 is SQIVND (reference sequence). The chain's CDR3 is CASSTSGRATDTQYF. The CDR3 DNA reads TGTGCCAGTAGTACTAGCGGGAGGGCCACAGATACGCAGTATTTT.

This clone was found once. The rearrangement joins TRBV12-3 or TRBV12-4 to TRBJ2-5; D is perhaps TRBD1 (5 bases). The CDR3 is 12 amino acids. With 6 bases removed from V and 3 bases from J, the gap between germline ends came to 8 bases. The CDR3 nucleotides are TGTGCCAGCAGCTCAGGGAAAGAGACCCAGTACTTC. Amino acids: CASSSGKETQYF.